These 15 T cell receptor beta chains were all obtained from the same sample, sequenced in a study of T cell changes during pregnancy in multiple sclerosis. Clones were sequenced by immunoSEQ multiplex PCR, and TCRdb holds only the in-frame ones, with some missing. In the table there are about 38,000 clones, more than 85% of which are singletons. The input for sequencing was CD8+ T cells from peripheral blood mononuclear cells, taken in the third trimester of pregnancy. The receptors originated from a female donor with multiple sclerosis, enrolled in a pregnancy study.

This clone was detected once. This chain uses TRBV11-2 with TRBJ2-1; a possible D gene is TRBD2 (7 bases). V was cut by 5 bases and J by 2 bases, with 16 bases left in between. Germline V gene sequence: CDR1 SGHAT, CDR2 FQNNGV. The CDR3 has 16 amino acids. CDR3 loop: CASSLFGRGAYNEQFF. The CDR3 nucleotides read TGTGCCAGCAGCCTATTTGGGAGGGGGGCCTACAATGAGCAGTTCTTC.

V and J are TRBV16 and TRBJ1-2; D remains unclear. V shed 6 bases and J shed 0 bases, with 11 bases lying between them. CDR1 is KGHSY, CDR2 FQNENV, per germline. The CDR3 has 14 residues. The CDR3 DNA reads as TGTGCCAGCAGACCCGAGAGAACTAACTATGGCTACACCTTC. Amino acids: CASRPERTNYGYTF.

V gene TRBV18 combines with J gene TRBJ2-5; D not resolved. Germline assignment: CDR1 KGHSH and CDR2 LQKENI. Trimming took 6 bases from V and 1 from J, leaving 18 bases between them. The CDR3 has 16 residues. Written as DNA, the CDR3 is TGTGCCAGCTCTGATACACCGGGTCCGACCCAAGAGACCCAGTACTTC. This gives the protein CASSDTPGPTQETQYF.

This sequence joins TRBV19 and TRBJ1-5, with a tentative D call TRBD1 (6 bases). Germline V gives CDR1 LNHDA, CDR2 SQIVND (reference sequence). The CDR3 length is 19 residues. Trimming took 5 bases from V and 0 from J, leaving 23 bases between them. The CDR3 nucleotides are TGTGCCAGTAGTCTGGACCGGGACACTCGAAGTTATAGCAATCAGCCCCAGCATTTT. Translation: CASSLDRDTRSYSNQPQHF.

V and J are TRBV27 and TRBJ1-4; D unclear. The CDR3 covers 17 residues. The germline CDR1 and CDR2 sequences are MNHEY and SMNVEV (reference sequence). Trimming removed 4 bases from V and 3 bases from J, with 18 bases in between. The CDR3 protein is CASSSNQLDNPNEKLFF. DNA of the CDR3: TGTGCCAGCAGTTCGAATCAACTTGACAACCCTAATGAAAAACTGTTTTTT.

The chain links TRBV19 to TRBJ1-1; D is possibly TRBD1 (5 bases). This CDR3 is 14 amino acids long. V lost 3 bases to trimming and J lost 3 bases, with 11 bases between them. Looked up from germline, CDR1 is LNHDA and CDR2 is SQIVND (reference sequence). DNA for the CDR3: TGTGCCAGTAGTATCAGGGCCGCGGACACTGAAGCTTTCTTT. It yields the protein CASSIRAADTEAFF.

The V gene is TRBV6-5, the J gene TRBJ2-1; 8 bases are shared with TRBD2. J gave up 5 bases and V 8 bases, and 8 bases lay outside the gene matches. This CDR3 has 14 residues. Germline V gene sequence: CDR1 MNHEY, CDR2 SVGAGI. The CDR3 sequence is CASSPGGPHNEQFF. The CDR3 bases are TGTGCCAGCTCTCCGGGGGGGCCTCACAATGAGCAGTTCTTC.

The chain combines TRBV27 with TRBJ2-7, with D perhaps TRBD1 (5 bases). Germline V lookup: CDR1 MNHEY, CDR2 SMNVEV (reference sequence). The CDR3 is 12 amino acids. Trimming took 7 bases from V and 2 from J, leaving 9 bases between them. CDR3 bases: TGTGCCAGCACCTCGACAGCCTACGAGCAGTACTTC. This codes for CASTSTAYEQYF.

J is TRBJ1-1 and V is TRBV29-1; D may be TRBD1 (6 bases). CDR3 size: 13 residues. V was clipped by 1 base and J by 1 base, with 7 bases between them. Germline V CDR1 and CDR2: SQVTM, ANQGSEA. The CDR3 loop reads CSVEGDTNTEAFF. CDR3 DNA: TGCAGCGTTGAAGGGGACACGAACACTGAAGCTTTCTTT.

The V call is TRBV25-1, the J call TRBJ1-1; D is ambiguous. The CDR3 sequence is 13 residues long. The ends were cut back, 2 bases at V and 5 bases at J, with 9 bases in the middle. CDR1 is MGHDK, CDR2 SYGVNS, per germline. Here the CDR3 reads CASSEGEVTEAFF. Written as DNA, the CDR3 is TGTGCCAGCAGTGAAGGGGAGGTAACTGAAGCTTTCTTT.

V is TRBV6-1 and J is TRBJ2-1, with 8 nucleotides matching TRBD2. Unmatched junction bases numbered 7, after V lost 3 bases and J lost 6 bases. The CDR3 totals 15 residues. Germline V gene data show CDR1 as MNHNS and CDR2 as SASEGT. The CDR3 sequence: CASSEISGAVNEQFF. CDR3 in DNA: TGTGCCAGCAGTGAGATTAGCGGGGCCGTCAATGAGCAGTTCTTC.

This sequence joins TRBV5-6 and TRBJ1-1; 7 nucleotides match TRBD1. This CDR3 has 15 amino acids. CDR1 is SGHDT, CDR2 YYEEEE, per germline. J was trimmed by 0 bases and V by 4 bases; bases with no gene match: 6. The CDR3 loop is CASSVGQQVNTEAFF. CDR3 nucleotides: TGTGCCAGCAGCGTGGGACAGCAAGTGAACACTGAAGCTTTCTTT.

This chain connects TRBV21-1 to TRBJ2-6; the table's TRBD1 call for D was not verified on the DNA. TRBV21-1 is assigned pseudogene status. CDR3 length equals 16 residues. The CDR3 DNA reads TGTGCCAGCAGCAAAGGACAGGCCTCTGGGGCCAACGTCCTGACTTTC. Encoded protein: CASSKGQASGANVLTF.

The chain's CDR3 is CASSDYSYQAFF. The CDR3 nucleotides read TGTGCCAGCAGTGACTACAGCTACCAAGCTTTCTTT. The rearrangement uses TRBV6-5 and TRBJ1-1, with unresolved D. Germline V CDR1 and CDR2: MNHEY, SVGAGI. The ends were cut back, 5 bases at V and 9 bases at J, with 13 bases in the middle. The CDR3 totals 12 residues.

The chain has TRBV7-9 and TRBJ1-1, with no clear D. Trimming pared 5 bases from V and 4 bases from J, leaving 17 bases between. CDR1 SEHNR and CDR2 FQNEAQ come from the germline V gene (reference sequence). The CDR3 extends over 15 amino acids. CDR3 nucleotides: TGTGCCAGCAGCCAAGGCCCGGGGAGGGCCACTGAAGCTTTCTTT. Amino acid sequence: CASSQGPGRATEAFF.